A selection of T cell receptor beta chains follows, all from one sample in a study of blood T cells in healthy people across ages. A single record per CDR3 protein comes from TCRdb applying MiXCR to the 5' RACE reads. Of 1.5 million to 2 million distinct CDR3 sequences in the sample, about 50% were seen once. Sequencing input: blood. These receptors were collected from a woman aged 40 to 55 in good health. Each CDR3 is given with its conserved first and last residue. The D gene is left open where the match is weak. Size is stated for part of the rows, as once, few or many counts, or as a class when the clone is expanded.

V: TRBV5-1
size: few
D: TRBD2
J: TRBJ2-5
DNA: TGCGCCAGCAGCTCCGACCTGAGAGCGGGGGCACGAGAGACCCAGTACTTC
CDR3: CASSSDLRAGARETQYF

V: TRBV24-1
size: NA
D: TRBD2
J: TRBJ2-3
DNA: TGTACCACCAGTGATCCCGGGACTACCACAGATACGCAGTATTTT
CDR3: CTTSDPGTTTDTQYF

V: TRBV20-1
size: few
D: NA
J: TRBJ2-5
DNA: TGCAGTGCTAGAGAGCAGGGTATGGAGACCCAGTACTTC
CDR3: CSAREQGMETQYF

V: TRBV9
size: NA
D: NA
J: TRBJ1-2
DNA: TGTGCCAGCAGCGTAGGGGCAGGACACTATGGCTACACCTTC
CDR3: CASSVGAGHYGYTF

V: TRBV7-6
size: NA
D: TRBD2
J: TRBJ2-5
DNA: TGTGCCAGCAGCCGGGCGGGGGACGGGCAGTACTTC
CDR3: CASSRAGDGQYF

V: TRBV6-6
size: few
D: NA
J: TRBJ1-2
DNA: TGTGCCAGCATTAGGTATGGGGCAGCCGGAAGCTATGGCTACACCTTC
CDR3: CASIRYGAAGSYGYTF

V: TRBV29-1
size: few
D: TRBD2
J: TRBJ2-1
DNA: TGCAGCGCCCCGACTAGCGGGAGGCCCCTGGGGAATGAGCAGTTCTTC
CDR3: CSAPTSGRPLGNEQFF

V: TRBV7-9
size: NA
D: NA
J: TRBJ2-7
DNA: TGTGCCAGCAGCTTAACAAGGATTCAGAGAAACCCTCCCTACGAGCAGTACTTC
CDR3: CASSLTRIQRNPPYEQYF

V: TRBV28
size: few
D: NA
J: TRBJ2-1
DNA: TGTGCCAGCAGCGAGACGGTGAGCTCCTACAATGAGCAGTTCTTC
CDR3: CASSETVSSYNEQFF

V: TRBV5-1
size: NA
D: NA
J: TRBJ2-4
DNA: TGCGCCAGCAGCTTTTGGGGAAGCTCCTACGGGCAGTACTTC
CDR3: CASSFWGSSYGQYF

V: TRBV12-3/TRBV12-4
size: NA
D: NA
J: TRBJ1-1
DNA: TGTGCCAGCAGTCGGACAGTCACGAACACTGAAGCTTTCTTT
CDR3: CASSRTVTNTEAFF

V: TRBV3-1
size: few
D: TRBD2
J: TRBJ2-3
DNA: TGTGCCAGCAGGCGGACTAGCGGCACAGATACGCAGTATTTT
CDR3: CASRRTSGTDTQYF

V: TRBV15
size: NA
D: TRBD1
J: TRBJ2-1
DNA: TGTGCCACCAGTCGACAGGGAAGGTATGAGCAGTTCTTC
CDR3: CATSRQGRYEQFF

V: TRBV4-2
size: NA
D: NA
J: TRBJ2-3
DNA: TGTGCCAGCAGCCAAGATTTCATCCGGACGGGGGTTAGCACAGATACGCAGTATTTT
CDR3: CASSQDFIRTGVSTDTQYF

V: TRBV29-1
size: NA
D: NA
J: TRBJ1-2
DNA: TGCAGCGTTGTGGGAAGGCAGGGTAAAGGCTACACCTTC
CDR3: CSVVGRQGKGYTF

V: TRBV9
size: few
D: TRBD2
J: TRBJ2-5
DNA: TGTGCCAGCAGCGTAGAAAGCGGGGGGGCTAGTGGGACCCAGTACTTC
CDR3: CASSVESGGASGTQYF

V: TRBV12-3/TRBV12-4
size: NA
D: NA
J: TRBJ2-1
DNA: TGTGCCAGCAGTTTAAACTCTCCGGGGAGCTCCTACAATGAGCAGTTCTTC
CDR3: CASSLNSPGSSYNEQFF

V: TRBV4-1
size: few
D: TRBD1
J: TRBJ1-2
DNA: TGCGCCAGCAGCCGGATGGACAGGGAAGGCGGCTACACCTTC
CDR3: CASSRMDREGGYTF

V: TRBV28
size: NA
D: NA
J: TRBJ2-1
DNA: TGTGCCAGCAGTTCCCTCGGAATGGAATCGAGGTTCTTC
CDR3: CASSSLGMESRFF

V: TRBV29-1
size: NA
D: NA
J: TRBJ2-6
DNA: TGCAGCGCGGCACAGGGATCGGCTGGGGCCAACGTCCTGACTTTC
CDR3: CSAAQGSAGANVLTF

V: TRBV24-1
size: NA
D: NA
J: TRBJ2-2
DNA: TGTGCCACCAGTGATAGTAAACTGAACACCGGGGAGCTGTTTTTT
CDR3: CATSDSKLNTGELFF

V: TRBV21-1
size: NA
D: NA
J: TRBJ2-7
DNA: TGTGCCAGCAGCAACCCGGGACACCACGACGAGCAGTACTTC
CDR3: CASSNPGHHDEQYF

V: TRBV4-1
size: NA
D: TRBD1
J: TRBJ2-1
DNA: TGCGCCAGCAGCCAAGAAACAGGGGGTGAGCAGTTCTTC
CDR3: CASSQETGGEQFF

V: TRBV11-1
size: few
D: NA
J: TRBJ2-7
DNA: TGTGCCAGCAGCTTAGATAACGGGGGCGGAACTTACGAGCAGTACTTC
CDR3: CASSLDNGGGTYEQYF

V: TRBV24-1
size: NA
D: NA
J: TRBJ2-7
DNA: TGTGCCACCAGTGATTCACATCAGGGGAAGGCCTACGAGCAGTACTTC
CDR3: CATSDSHQGKAYEQYF

V: TRBV7-2
size: NA
D: TRBD2
J: TRBJ2-3
DNA: TGTGCCAGCAGCTTAGATCGACTAGCGGGTAGCACAGATACGCAGTATTTT
CDR3: CASSLDRLAGSTDTQYF

V: TRBV7-2
size: few
D: NA
J: TRBJ2-5
DNA: TGTGCCAGCAGCCGGCGGCCGCGTGAGACCCAGTACTTC
CDR3: CASSRRPRETQYF

V: TRBV4-2
size: NA
D: NA
J: TRBJ2-5
DNA: TGTGCCTGCAGCCAAGATTTACAGGGAGAGACCCAGTACTTC
CDR3: CACSQDLQGETQYF

V: TRBV18
size: NA
D: NA
J: TRBJ2-1
DNA: TGTGCCAGCTCACCACCACGCGGGGACAGATACTACAATGAGCAGTTCTTC
CDR3: CASSPPRGDRYYNEQFF

V: TRBV4-3
size: NA
D: NA
J: TRBJ2-4
DNA: TGCGCCAGCAGCCAAGATTCAGGGTCGGGAAACATTCAGTACTTC
CDR3: CASSQDSGSGNIQYF

V: TRBV19
size: NA
D: NA
J: TRBJ2-5
DNA: TGTGCCAGTAGGAAACAGGGTCCGGGGGAGACCCAGTACTTC
CDR3: CASRKQGPGETQYF

V: TRBV12-3/TRBV12-4
size: few
D: NA
J: TRBJ1-2
DNA: TGTGCCAGCAGTTTCGAAGGCTACACCTTC
CDR3: CASSFEGYTF

V: TRBV6-2/TRBV6-3
size: few
D: NA
J: TRBJ2-1
DNA: TGTGCCAGCACCCCCGTTCCTGGCAGTAACAATGAGCAGTTCTTC
CDR3: CASTPVPGSNNEQFF